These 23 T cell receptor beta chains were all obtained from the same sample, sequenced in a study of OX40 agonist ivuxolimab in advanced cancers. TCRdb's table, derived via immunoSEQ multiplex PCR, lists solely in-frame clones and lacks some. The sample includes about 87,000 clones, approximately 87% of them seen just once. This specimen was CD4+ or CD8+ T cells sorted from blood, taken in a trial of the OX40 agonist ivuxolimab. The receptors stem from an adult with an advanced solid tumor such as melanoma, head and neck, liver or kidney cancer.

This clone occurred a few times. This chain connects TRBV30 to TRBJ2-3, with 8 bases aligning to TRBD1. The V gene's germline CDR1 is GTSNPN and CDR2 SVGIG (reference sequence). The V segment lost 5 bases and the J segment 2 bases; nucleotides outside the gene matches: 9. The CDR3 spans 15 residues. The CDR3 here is CAWGDRRGSTDTQYF. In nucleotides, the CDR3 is TGTGCCTGGGGGGACAGGAGGGGTTCCACAGATACGCAGTATTTT.

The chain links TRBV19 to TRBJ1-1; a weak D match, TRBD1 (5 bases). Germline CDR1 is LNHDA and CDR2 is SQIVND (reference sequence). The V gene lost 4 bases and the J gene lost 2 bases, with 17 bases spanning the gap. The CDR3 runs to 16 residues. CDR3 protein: CASSTLSGIINTEAFF. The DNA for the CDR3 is TGTGCCAGTAGTACGCTTTCAGGGATCATAAACACTGAAGCTTTCTTT.

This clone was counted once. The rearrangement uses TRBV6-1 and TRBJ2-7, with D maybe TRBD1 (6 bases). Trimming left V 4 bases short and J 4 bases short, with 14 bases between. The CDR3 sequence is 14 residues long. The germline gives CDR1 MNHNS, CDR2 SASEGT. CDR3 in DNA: TGTGCCAGCAGTGGCCGACAGGCCTCTTACGAGCAGTACTTC. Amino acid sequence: CASSGRQASYEQYF.

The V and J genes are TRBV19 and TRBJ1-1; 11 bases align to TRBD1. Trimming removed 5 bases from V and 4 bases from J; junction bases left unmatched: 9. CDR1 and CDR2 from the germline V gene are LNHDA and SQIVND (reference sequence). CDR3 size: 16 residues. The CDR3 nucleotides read TGTGCCAGTAGTGGGGGACAGGGGGTCAAGGGCACTGAAGCTTTCTTT. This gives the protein CASSGGQGVKGTEAFF.

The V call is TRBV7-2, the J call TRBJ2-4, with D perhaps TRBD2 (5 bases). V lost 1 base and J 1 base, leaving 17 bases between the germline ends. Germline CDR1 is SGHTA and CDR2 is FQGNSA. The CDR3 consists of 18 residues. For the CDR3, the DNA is TGTGCCAGCAGCTTAGAGGCACCGCGAGCGGCGGCCAAAAACATTCAGTACTTC. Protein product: CASSLEAPRAAAKNIQYF.

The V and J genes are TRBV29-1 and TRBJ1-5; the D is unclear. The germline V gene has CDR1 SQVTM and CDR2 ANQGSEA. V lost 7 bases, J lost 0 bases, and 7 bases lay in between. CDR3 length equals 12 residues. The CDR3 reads CSASNSNQPQHF. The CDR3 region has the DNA TGCAGCGCCTCCAATAGCAATCAGCCCCAGCATTTT.

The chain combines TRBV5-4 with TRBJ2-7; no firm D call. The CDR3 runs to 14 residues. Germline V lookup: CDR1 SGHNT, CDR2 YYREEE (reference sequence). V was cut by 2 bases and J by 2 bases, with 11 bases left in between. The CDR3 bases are TGTGCCAGCAGCTTACACATTACTCCCTACGAGCAGTACTTC. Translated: CASSLHITPYEQYF. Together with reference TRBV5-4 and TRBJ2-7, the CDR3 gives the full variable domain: ETGVTQSPTHLIKTRGQQVTLRCSSQSGHNTVSWYQQALGQGPQFIFQYYREEENGRGNFPPRFSGLQFPNYSSELNVNALELDDSALYLCASSLHITPYEQYFGPGTRLTVT.

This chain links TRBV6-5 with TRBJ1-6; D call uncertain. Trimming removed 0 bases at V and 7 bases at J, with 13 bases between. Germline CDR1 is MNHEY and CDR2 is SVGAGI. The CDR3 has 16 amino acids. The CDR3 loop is CASSYSYVRGNSPLHF. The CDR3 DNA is TGTGCCAGCAGTTACTCGTACGTCAGAGGCAATTCACCCCTCCACTTT.

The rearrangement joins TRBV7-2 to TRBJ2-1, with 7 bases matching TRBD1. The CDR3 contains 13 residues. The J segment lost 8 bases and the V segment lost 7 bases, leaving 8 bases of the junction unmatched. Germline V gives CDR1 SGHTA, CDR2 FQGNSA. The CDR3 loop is CASNLKQGHEQFF. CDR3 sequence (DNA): TGTGCCAGCAATTTAAAACAGGGGCATGAGCAGTTCTTC.

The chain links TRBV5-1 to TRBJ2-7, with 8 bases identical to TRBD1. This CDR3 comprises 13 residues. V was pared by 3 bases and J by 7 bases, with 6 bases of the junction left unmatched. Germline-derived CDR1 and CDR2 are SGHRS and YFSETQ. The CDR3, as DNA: TGCGCCAGCAGCTCGACAGGGGATCGGGAGCAGTACTTC. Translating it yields CASSSTGDREQYF.

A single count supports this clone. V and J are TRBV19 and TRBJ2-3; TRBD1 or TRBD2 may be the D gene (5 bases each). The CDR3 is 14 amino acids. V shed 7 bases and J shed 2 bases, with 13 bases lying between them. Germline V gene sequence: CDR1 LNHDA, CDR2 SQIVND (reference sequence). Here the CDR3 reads CASKGPNPTDTQYF. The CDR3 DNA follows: TGTGCCAGTAAGGGACCTAACCCCACAGATACGCAGTATTTT.

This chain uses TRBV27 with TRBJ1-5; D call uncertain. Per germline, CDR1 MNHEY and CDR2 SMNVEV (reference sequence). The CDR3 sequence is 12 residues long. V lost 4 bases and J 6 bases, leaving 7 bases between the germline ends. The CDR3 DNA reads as TGTGCCAGCAGTTCTGGGTTTCAGCCCCAGCATTTT. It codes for CASSSGFQPQHF.

In nucleotides, the CDR3 is TGCGCCAGCAGCTTAGGAGGCGGGGGGTCACAAGAGACCCAGTACTTC. It is translated as CASSLGGGGSQETQYF. This chain uses TRBV5-1 with TRBJ2-5; TRBD2 matches at 8 bases. Trimming took 2 bases from V and 2 from J; bases not matched to a gene: 8. Germline CDR1 reads SGHRS; CDR2 reads YFSETQ. This CDR3 has 16 amino acids.

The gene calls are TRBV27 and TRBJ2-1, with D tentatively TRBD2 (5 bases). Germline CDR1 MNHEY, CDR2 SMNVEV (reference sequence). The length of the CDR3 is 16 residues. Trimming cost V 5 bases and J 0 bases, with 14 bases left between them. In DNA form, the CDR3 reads TGTGCCAGCAGTCCACTAGGCTACAGCTCCTACAATGAGCAGTTCTTC. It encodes CASSPLGYSSYNEQFF.

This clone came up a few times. The DNA of the CDR3 is TGTGCTAGTGGTGGGCCCTCTTGGTCGAGTGAGCAGTACTTC. As protein: CASGGPSWSSEQYF. The chain recombines TRBV12-5 with TRBJ2-7; no reliable D call. There are 14 residues in the CDR3. Looked up from germline, CDR1 is LGHNT and CDR2 is FRNRAP. V lost 5 bases, J lost 7 bases, and 18 bases lay in between.

The CDR3 protein is CASSIIWGPLAKNIQYF. The CDR3 nucleotides read TGTGCCAGTAGTATAATCTGGGGACCATTAGCCAAAAACATTCAGTACTTC. This chain joins TRBV19 and TRBJ2-4; D could derive from TRBD1 or TRBD2 (5 bases each). V was pared by 2 bases and J by 0 bases, with 14 bases between. Germline-derived CDR1 and CDR2 are LNHDA and SQIVND (reference sequence). The CDR3 is 17 amino acids.

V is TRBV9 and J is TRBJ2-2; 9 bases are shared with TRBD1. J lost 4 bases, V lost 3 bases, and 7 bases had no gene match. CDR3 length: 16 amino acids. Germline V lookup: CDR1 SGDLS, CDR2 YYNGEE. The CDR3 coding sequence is TGTGCCAGCAGCGCCCGGGACAGGGCCCTCACCGGGGAGCTGTTTTTT. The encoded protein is CASSARDRALTGELFF.

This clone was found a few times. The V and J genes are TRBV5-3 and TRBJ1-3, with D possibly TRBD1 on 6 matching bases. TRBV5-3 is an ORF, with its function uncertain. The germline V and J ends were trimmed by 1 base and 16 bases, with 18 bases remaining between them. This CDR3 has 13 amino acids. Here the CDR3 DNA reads TGTGCCAGAAGCTTGTTAAACAGGGACTATAGGTATTTT. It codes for CARSLLNRDYRYF.

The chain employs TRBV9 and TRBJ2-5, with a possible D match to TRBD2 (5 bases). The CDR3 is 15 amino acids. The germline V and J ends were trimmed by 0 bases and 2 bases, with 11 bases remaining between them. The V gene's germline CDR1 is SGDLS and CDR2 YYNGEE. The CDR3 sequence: CASSVGRAPQETQYF. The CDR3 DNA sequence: TGTGCCAGCAGCGTAGGGCGGGCCCCACAAGAGACCCAGTACTTC.

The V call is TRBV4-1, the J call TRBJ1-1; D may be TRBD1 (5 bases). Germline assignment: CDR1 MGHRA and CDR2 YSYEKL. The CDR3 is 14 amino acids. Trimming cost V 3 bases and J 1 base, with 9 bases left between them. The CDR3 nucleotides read TGCGCCAGCAGCCATGAGGGGCGGAACACTGAAGCTTTCTTT. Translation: CASSHEGRNTEAFF.

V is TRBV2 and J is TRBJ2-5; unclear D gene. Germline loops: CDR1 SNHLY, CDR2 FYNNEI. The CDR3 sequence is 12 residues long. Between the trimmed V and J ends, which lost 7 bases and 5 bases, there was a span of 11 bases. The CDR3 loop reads CASKPQAETQYF. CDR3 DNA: TGTGCCAGCAAACCCCAAGCGGAGACCCAGTACTTC.

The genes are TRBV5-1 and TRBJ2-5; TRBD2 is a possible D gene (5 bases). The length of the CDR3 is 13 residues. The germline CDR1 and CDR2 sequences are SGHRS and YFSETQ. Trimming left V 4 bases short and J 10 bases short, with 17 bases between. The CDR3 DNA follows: TGCGCCAGCAGCCAGAGGGAGAGAGGCGGCCAGTACTTC. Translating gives CASSQRERGGQYF.

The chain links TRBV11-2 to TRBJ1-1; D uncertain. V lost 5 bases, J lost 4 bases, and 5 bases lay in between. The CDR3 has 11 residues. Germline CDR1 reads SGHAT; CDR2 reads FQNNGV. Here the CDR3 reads CASSGSTEAFF. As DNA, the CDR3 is TGTGCCAGCAGCGGGAGCACTGAAGCTTTCTTT.